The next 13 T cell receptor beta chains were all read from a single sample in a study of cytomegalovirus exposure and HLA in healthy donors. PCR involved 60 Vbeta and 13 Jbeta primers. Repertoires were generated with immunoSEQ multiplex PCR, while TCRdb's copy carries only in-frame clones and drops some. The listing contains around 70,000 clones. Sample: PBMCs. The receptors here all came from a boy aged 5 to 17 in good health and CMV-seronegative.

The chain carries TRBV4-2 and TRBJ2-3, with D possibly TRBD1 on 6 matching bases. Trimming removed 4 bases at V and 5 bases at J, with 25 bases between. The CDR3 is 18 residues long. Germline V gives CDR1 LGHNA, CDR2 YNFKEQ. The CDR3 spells CASSPENRATSSEDTQYF. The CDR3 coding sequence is TGTGCCAGCAGCCCTGAGAACAGGGCCACCTCTTCTGAAGATACGCAGTATTTT.

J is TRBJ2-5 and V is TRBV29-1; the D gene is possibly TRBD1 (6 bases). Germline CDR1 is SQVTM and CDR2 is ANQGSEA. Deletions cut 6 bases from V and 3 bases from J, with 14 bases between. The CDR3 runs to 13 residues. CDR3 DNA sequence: TGCAGCGTGGGCGACAGGTGGAAAGAGACCCAGTACTTC. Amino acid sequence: CSVGDRWKETQYF.

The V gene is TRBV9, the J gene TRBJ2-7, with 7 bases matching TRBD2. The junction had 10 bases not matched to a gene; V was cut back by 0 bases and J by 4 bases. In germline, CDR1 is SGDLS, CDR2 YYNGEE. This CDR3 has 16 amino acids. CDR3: CASSVEEAGSPYEQYF. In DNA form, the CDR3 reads TGTGCCAGCAGCGTAGAAGAAGCGGGATCACCTTACGAGCAGTACTTC. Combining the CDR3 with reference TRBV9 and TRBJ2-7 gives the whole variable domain DSGVTQTPKHLITATGQRVTLRCSPRSGDLSVYWYQQSLDQGLQFLIQYYNGEERAKGNILERFSAQQFPDLHSELNLSSLELGDSALYFCASSVEEAGSPYEQYFGPGTRLTVT.

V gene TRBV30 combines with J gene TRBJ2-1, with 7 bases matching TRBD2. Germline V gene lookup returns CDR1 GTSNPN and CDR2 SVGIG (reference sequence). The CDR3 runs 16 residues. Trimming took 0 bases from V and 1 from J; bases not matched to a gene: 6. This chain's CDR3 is CAWSVRASGSYNEQFF. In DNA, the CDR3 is TGTGCCTGGAGTGTACGGGCTAGCGGTTCCTACAATGAGCAGTTCTTC.

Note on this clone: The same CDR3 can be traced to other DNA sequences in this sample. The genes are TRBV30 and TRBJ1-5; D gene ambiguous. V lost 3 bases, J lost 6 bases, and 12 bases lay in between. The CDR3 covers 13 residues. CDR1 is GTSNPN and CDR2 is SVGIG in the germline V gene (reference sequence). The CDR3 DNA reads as TGTGCCTGGAGCCCAACCCAGGTTCAGCCCCAGCATTTT. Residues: CAWSPTQVQPQHF.

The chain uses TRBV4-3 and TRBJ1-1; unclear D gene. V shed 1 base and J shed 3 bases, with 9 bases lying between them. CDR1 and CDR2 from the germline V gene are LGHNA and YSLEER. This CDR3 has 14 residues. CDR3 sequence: CASSQVNMDTEAFF. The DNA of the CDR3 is TGCGCCAGCAGCCAAGTGAACATGGACACTGAAGCTTTCTTT.

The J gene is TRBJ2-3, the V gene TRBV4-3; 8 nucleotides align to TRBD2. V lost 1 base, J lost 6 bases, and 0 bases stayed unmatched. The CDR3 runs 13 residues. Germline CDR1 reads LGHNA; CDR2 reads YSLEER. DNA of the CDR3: TGCGCCAGCAGCCAAGGACTAGCGGATACGCAGTATTTT. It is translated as CASSQGLADTQYF.

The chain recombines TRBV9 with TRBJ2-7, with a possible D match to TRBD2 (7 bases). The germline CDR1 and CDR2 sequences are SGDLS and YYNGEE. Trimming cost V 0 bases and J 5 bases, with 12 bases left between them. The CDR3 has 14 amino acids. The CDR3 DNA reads TGTGCCAGCAGCGTAGTTGGGGGGGCCAACGAGCAGTACTTC. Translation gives CASSVVGGANEQYF.

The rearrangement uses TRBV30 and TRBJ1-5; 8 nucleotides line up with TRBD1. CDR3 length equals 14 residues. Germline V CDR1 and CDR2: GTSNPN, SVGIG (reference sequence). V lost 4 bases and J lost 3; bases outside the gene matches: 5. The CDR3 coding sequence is TGTGCCTGGACCGGGACAGGCCACAATCAGCCCCAGCATTTT. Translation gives CAWTGTGHNQPQHF.

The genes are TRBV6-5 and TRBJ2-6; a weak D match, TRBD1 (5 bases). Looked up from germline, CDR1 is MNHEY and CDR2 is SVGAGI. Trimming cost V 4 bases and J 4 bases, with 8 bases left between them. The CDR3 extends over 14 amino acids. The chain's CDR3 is CASSSGFGANVLTF. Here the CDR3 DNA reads TGTGCCAGCAGTTCAGGGTTCGGGGCCAACGTCCTGACTTTC.

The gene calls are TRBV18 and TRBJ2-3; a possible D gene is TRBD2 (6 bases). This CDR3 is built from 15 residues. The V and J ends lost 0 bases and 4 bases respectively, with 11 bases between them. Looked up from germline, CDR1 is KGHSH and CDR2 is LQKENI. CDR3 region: CASSPPGSRADTQYF. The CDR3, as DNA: TGTGCCAGCTCACCACCCGGGAGTAGGGCAGATACGCAGTATTTT. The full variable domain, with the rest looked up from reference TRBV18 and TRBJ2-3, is NAGVMQNPRHLVRRRGQEARLRCSPMKGHSHVYWYRQLPEEGLKFMVYLQKENIIDESGMPKERFSAEFPKEGPSILRIQQVVRGDSAAYFCASSPPGSRADTQYFGPGTRLTVL.

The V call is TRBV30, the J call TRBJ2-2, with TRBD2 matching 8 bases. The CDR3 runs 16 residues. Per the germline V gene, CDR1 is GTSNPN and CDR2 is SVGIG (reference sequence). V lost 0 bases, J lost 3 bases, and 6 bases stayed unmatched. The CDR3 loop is CAWSVRLAIHTGELFF. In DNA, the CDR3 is TGTGCCTGGAGTGTACGACTAGCGATCCACACCGGGGAGCTGTTTTTT.

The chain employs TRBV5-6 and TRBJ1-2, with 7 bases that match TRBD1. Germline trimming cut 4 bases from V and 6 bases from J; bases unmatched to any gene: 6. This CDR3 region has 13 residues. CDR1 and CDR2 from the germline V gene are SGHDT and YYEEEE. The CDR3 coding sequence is TGTGCCAGCAGCCTCGGACAGGCCGATGGCTACACCTTC. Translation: CASSLGQADGYTF.